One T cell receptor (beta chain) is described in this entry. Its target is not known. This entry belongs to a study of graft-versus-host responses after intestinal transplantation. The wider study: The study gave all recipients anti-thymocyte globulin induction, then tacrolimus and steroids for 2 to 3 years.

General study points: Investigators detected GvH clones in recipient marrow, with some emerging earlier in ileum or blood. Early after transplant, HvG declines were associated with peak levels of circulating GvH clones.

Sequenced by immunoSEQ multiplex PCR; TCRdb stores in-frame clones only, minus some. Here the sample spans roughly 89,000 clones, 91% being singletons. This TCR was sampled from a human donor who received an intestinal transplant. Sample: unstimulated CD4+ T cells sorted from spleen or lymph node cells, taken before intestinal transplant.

This CDR3 reads CASSWTGGSAYEQYF. Here the CDR3 DNA reads TGCGCCAGCAGTTGGACAGGGGGTTCGGCCTACGAGCAGTACTTC. The chain employs TRBV5-1 and TRBJ2-7; TRBD1 agrees at 10 bases. Trimming removed 5 bases from V and 2 bases from J; junction bases left unmatched: 7. CDR1 SGHRS and CDR2 YFSETQ come from the germline V gene. The CDR3 has 15 amino acids.